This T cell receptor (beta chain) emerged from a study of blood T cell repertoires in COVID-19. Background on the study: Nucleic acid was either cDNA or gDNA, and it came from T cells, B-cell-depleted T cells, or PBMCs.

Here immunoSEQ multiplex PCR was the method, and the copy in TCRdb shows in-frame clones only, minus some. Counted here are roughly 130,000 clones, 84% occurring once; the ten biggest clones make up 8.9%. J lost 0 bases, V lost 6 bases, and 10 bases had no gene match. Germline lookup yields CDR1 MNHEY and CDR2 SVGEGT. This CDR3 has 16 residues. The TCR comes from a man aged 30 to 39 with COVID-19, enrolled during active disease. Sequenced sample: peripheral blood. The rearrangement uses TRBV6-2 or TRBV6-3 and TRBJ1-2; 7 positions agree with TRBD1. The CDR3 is CASSPRTGLTNYGYTF. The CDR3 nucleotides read TGTGCCAGCAGCCCTCGGACAGGACTAACTAACTATGGCTACACCTTC.